This is a list of T cell receptor beta chains from one sample in a study of regulatory T cells in long-lasting Graves disease. In TCRdb, the multiplex PCR reads were re-called with MiXCR into one record per CDR3 protein. The sample has 200,000 to 250,000 distinct CDR3 sequences, 20% to 25% seen once. This specimen was peripheral blood mononuclear cells (PBMCs), taken at new diagnosis, from a patient treated with antithyroid drugs. The receptors were sampled from a female donor with Graves disease. CDR3s include the opening cysteine and the closing phenylalanine or tryptophan. Each record gives: clone size, J gene, D gene, V gene, CDR3 protein, CDR3 DNA. A D gene is named only where the DNA matches it firmly. Clone size is shown for a subset of rows, as once, few, many or a class of expanded clone.

abundance: many; j_gene: TRBJ2-7; d_gene: .; v_gene: TRBV7-2; CDR3aa: CASSLSQNYEQYF; CDR3nt: TGTGCCAGCAGCTTAAGCCAGAACTACGAGCAGTACTTC
abundance: many; j_gene: TRBJ2-7; d_gene: .; v_gene: TRBV10-3; CDR3aa: CAISDPDTMLADSYEQYF; CDR3nt: TGTGCCATCAGTGACCCGGATACGATGTTAGCGGATTCCTACGAGCAGTACTTC
abundance: .; j_gene: TRBJ1-5; d_gene: TRBD1; v_gene: TRBV19; CDR3aa: CASARQGYSNQPQHF; CDR3nt: TGTGCCAGTGCCCGACAGGGGTATAGCAATCAGCCCCAGCATTTT
abundance: many; j_gene: TRBJ1-1; d_gene: .; v_gene: TRBV12-3/TRBV12-4; CDR3aa: CASSLGQHEAFF; CDR3nt: TGTGCCAGCAGTTTAGGACAGCATGAAGCTTTCTTT
abundance: many; j_gene: TRBJ1-1; d_gene: .; v_gene: TRBV5-1; CDR3aa: CASSFRGEGTEAFF; CDR3nt: TGCGCCAGCAGCTTCAGGGGCGAGGGTACTGAAGCTTTCTTT
abundance: .; j_gene: TRBJ2-7; d_gene: .; v_gene: TRBV7-7; CDR3aa: CASSLDYGAYEQYF; CDR3nt: TGTGCCAGCAGCTTAGACTATGGGGCCTACGAGCAGTACTTC
abundance: many; j_gene: TRBJ2-3; d_gene: TRBD2; v_gene: TRBV20-1; CDR3aa: CSARDPAGDTDTQYF; CDR3nt: TGCAGTGCTAGAGATCCAGCGGGGGACACAGATACGCAGTATTTT
abundance: .; j_gene: TRBJ2-7; d_gene: .; v_gene: TRBV6-2/TRBV6-3; CDR3aa: CASSYSDTGGEQYF; CDR3nt: TGTGCCAGCAGTTACTCGGATACAGGCGGCGAGCAGTACTTC
abundance: many; j_gene: TRBJ2-1; d_gene: TRBD2; v_gene: TRBV5-1; CDR3aa: CASSRTFRTSVENEQFF; CDR3nt: TGTGCCAGCAGCCGTACCTTTCGGACTAGCGTGGAGAATGAGCAGTTCTTC
abundance: many; j_gene: TRBJ2-1; d_gene: TRBD2; v_gene: TRBV12-3/TRBV12-4; CDR3aa: CASSRTLAGEVHNEQFF; CDR3nt: TGTGCCAGCAGTCGGACACTAGCGGGAGAGGTCCACAATGAGCAGTTCTTC
abundance: .; j_gene: TRBJ1-6; d_gene: .; v_gene: TRBV9; CDR3aa: CASSASTGNSPLHF; CDR3nt: TGTGCCAGCAGCGCCTCGACAGGTAATTCACCCCTCCACTTT
abundance: many; j_gene: TRBJ2-7; d_gene: .; v_gene: TRBV12-3/TRBV12-4; CDR3aa: CASSLLRRDEQYF; CDR3nt: TGTGCCAGCAGTTTATTGCGGCGGGACGAGCAGTACTTC
abundance: many; j_gene: TRBJ2-3; d_gene: .; v_gene: TRBV5-5; CDR3aa: CASSFAQPSTDTQYF; CDR3nt: TGTGCCAGCAGCTTTGCCCAGCCAAGCACAGATACGCAGTATTTT